This is a list of T cell receptor beta chains from one sample in a study of blood T cell repertoires in COVID-19. Profiling relied on immunoSEQ multiplex PCR, and the TCRdb table lists in-frame clones only, not all of them. The profile shows 200,000 to 250,000 clones, 84% of them singletons. Sequenced material: peripheral blood. Source of these receptors: a woman aged 60-75 years who had recovered from COVID-19. Both conserved end residues are part of each CDR3. Each record gives: V gene, J gene, D gene, clone size, CDR3 protein, CDR3 DNA. A D gene is named only where the DNA matches it firmly. The size of a clone is reported for some rows only, either as once, few or many, or as a class for expanded clones.

V gene: TRBV7-3
J gene: TRBJ2-1
D gene: -
clone size: -
CDR3 protein: CASSQVYRANEQFF
CDR3 DNA: TGTGCCAGCAGCCAAGTTTACAGGGCAAATGAGCAGTTCTTC

V gene: TRBV6-4
J gene: TRBJ2-1
D gene: -
clone size: few
CDR3 protein: CASRPGPRSNEQFF
CDR3 DNA: TGTGCCAGCAGGCCGGGTCCCCGGTCCAATGAGCAGTTCTTC

V gene: TRBV7-8
J gene: TRBJ2-2
D gene: -
clone size: -
CDR3 protein: CASSSLVGGVDGELFF
CDR3 DNA: TGTGCCAGCAGCTCGCTTGTAGGGGGGGTCGACGGGGAGCTGTTTTTT

V gene: TRBV5-4
J gene: TRBJ1-5
D gene: -
clone size: -
CDR3 protein: CASSLGGVGQPQHF
CDR3 DNA: TGTGCCAGCAGCTTGGGGGGGGTAGGGCAGCCCCAGCATTTT

V gene: TRBV29-1
J gene: TRBJ2-7
D gene: -
clone size: -
CDR3 protein: CSVEGAGGYEQYF
CDR3 DNA: TGCAGCGTTGAAGGGGCAGGGGGGTACGAGCAGTACTTC

V gene: TRBV20-1
J gene: TRBJ2-5
D gene: TRBD2
clone size: -
CDR3 protein: CSASKRGGPETQYF
CDR3 DNA: TGCAGTGCTAGTAAGCGGGGGGGGCCCGAGACCCAGTACTTC

V gene: TRBV6-5
J gene: TRBJ1-4
D gene: TRBD1
clone size: -
CDR3 protein: CASSYSRDRVDEKLFF
CDR3 DNA: TGTGCCAGCAGTTATTCCCGGGACAGGGTAGATGAAAAACTGTTTTTT

V gene: TRBV5-8
J gene: TRBJ1-1
D gene: -
clone size: -
CDR3 protein: CASSLPGGNTEAFF
CDR3 DNA: TGTGCCAGCAGCTTGCCGGGGGGCAACACTGAAGCTTTCTTT

V gene: TRBV11-2
J gene: TRBJ1-2
D gene: -
clone size: -
CDR3 protein: CASSLGSALRVYGYTF
CDR3 DNA: TGTGCCAGCAGCTTAGGGTCGGCCCTCCGGGTTTATGGCTACACCTTC

V gene: TRBV30
J gene: TRBJ2-3
D gene: TRBD2
clone size: -
CDR3 protein: CAWNSGGTDTQYF
CDR3 DNA: TGTGCCTGGAACAGCGGGGGGACAGATACGCAGTATTTT

V gene: TRBV9
J gene: TRBJ2-5
D gene: -
clone size: -
CDR3 protein: CASSVARGQETQYF
CDR3 DNA: TGTGCCAGCAGCGTTGCCCGGGGACAAGAGACCCAGTACTTC

V gene: TRBV4-1
J gene: TRBJ2-7
D gene: -
clone size: -
CDR3 protein: CASSQETAASEQYF
CDR3 DNA: TGCGCCAGCAGCCAGGAAACGGCGGCTTCGGAGCAGTACTTC

V gene: TRBV9
J gene: TRBJ2-7
D gene: -
clone size: -
CDR3 protein: CASSPGGQLLPYEQYF
CDR3 DNA: TGTGCCAGCAGCCCCGGGGGACAGCTTCTTCCCTACGAGCAGTACTTC

V gene: TRBV30
J gene: TRBJ2-7
D gene: -
clone size: few
CDR3 protein: CAWMRGYPGDEQYF
CDR3 DNA: TGTGCCTGGATGAGGGGGTACCCTGGGGACGAGCAGTACTTC

V gene: TRBV2
J gene: TRBJ2-1
D gene: TRBD1
clone size: once
CDR3 protein: CASSGQGWSDEQFF
CDR3 DNA: TGTGCCAGCAGTGGACAGGGCTGGAGCGATGAGCAGTTCTTC

V gene: TRBV2
J gene: TRBJ2-7
D gene: TRBD2
clone size: -
CDR3 protein: CASSPKGVGLAGVSSYEQYF
CDR3 DNA: TGTGCCAGCAGTCCGAAGGGGGTTGGGCTAGCGGGGGTTAGCTCCTACGAGCAGTACTTC

V gene: TRBV6-2/TRBV6-3
J gene: TRBJ1-6
D gene: TRBD1
clone size: -
CDR3 protein: CASSKWTGSVSDSPLHF
CDR3 DNA: TGTGCCAGCAGTAAATGGACAGGCTCGGTATCGGATTCACCCCTCCACTTT

V gene: TRBV5-8
J gene: TRBJ2-1
D gene: -
clone size: -
CDR3 protein: CASSPLAETYNEQFF
CDR3 DNA: TGTGCCAGCAGCCCCCTGGCGGAGACCTACAATGAGCAGTTCTTC